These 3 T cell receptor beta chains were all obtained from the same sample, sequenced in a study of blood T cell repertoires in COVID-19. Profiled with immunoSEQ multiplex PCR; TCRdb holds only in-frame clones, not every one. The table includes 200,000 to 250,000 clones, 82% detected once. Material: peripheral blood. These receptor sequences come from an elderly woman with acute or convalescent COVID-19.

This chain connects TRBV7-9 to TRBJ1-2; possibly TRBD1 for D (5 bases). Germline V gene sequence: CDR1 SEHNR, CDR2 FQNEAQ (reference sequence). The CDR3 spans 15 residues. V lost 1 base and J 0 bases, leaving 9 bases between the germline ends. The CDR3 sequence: CASSLGQTSNYGYTF. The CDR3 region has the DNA TGTGCCAGCAGCTTAGGACAGACATCTAACTATGGCTACACCTTC.

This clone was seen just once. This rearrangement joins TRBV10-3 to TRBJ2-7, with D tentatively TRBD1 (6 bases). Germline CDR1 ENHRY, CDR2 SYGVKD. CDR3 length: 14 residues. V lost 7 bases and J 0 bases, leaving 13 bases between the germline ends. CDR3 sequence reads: CAIMPGASSYEQYF. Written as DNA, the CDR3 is TGTGCCATCATGCCAGGGGCTAGCTCCTACGAGCAGTACTTC.

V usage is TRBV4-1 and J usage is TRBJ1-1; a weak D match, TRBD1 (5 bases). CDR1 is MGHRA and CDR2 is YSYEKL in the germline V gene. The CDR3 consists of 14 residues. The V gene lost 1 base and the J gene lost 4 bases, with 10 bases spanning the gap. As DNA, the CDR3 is TGCGCCAGCAGCCAAGGACAGTCGTTCACTGAAGCTTTCTTT. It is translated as CASSQGQSFTEAFF.